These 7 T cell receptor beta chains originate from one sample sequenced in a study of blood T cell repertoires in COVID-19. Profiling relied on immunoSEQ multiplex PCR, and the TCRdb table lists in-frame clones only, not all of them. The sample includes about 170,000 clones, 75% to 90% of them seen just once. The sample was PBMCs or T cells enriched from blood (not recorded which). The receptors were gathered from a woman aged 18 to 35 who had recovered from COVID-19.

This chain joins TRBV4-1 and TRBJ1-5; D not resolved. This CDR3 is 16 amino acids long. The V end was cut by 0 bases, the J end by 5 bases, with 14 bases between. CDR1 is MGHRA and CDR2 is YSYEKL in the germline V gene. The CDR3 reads CASSQEGWQVHQPQHF. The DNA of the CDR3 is TGCGCCAGCAGCCAAGAGGGTTGGCAGGTCCATCAGCCCCAGCATTTT.

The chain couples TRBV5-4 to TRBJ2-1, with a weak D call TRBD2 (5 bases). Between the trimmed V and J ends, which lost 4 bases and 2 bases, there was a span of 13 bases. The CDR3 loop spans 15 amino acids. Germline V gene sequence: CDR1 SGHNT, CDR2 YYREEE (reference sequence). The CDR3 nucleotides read TGTGCCAGCAGCCGAGGACTGGGCGCCTACAATGAGCAGTTCTTC. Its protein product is CASSRGLGAYNEQFF.

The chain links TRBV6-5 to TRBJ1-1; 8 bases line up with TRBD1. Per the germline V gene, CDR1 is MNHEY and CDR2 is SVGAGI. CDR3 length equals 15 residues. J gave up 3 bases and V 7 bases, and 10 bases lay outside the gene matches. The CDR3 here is CASKATGVSHTEAFF. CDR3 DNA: TGTGCCAGCAAGGCGACAGGGGTGAGCCACACTGAAGCTTTCTTT.

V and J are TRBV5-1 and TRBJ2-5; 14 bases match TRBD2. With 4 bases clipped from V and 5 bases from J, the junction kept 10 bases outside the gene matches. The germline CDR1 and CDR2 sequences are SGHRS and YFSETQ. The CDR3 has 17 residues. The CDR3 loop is CASSPPSGTSGSETQYF. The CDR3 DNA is TGCGCCAGCAGCCCCCCCTCCGGGACTAGCGGGAGTGAGACCCAGTACTTC.

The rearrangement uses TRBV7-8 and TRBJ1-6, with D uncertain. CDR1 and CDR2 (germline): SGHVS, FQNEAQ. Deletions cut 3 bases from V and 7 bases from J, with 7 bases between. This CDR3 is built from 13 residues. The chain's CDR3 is CASSFRQNSPLHF. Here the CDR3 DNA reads TGTGCCAGCAGCTTCAGGCAGAATTCACCCCTCCACTTT.

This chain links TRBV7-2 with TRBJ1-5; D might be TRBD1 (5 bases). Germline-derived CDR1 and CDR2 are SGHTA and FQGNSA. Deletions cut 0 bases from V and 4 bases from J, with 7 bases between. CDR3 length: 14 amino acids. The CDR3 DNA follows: TGTGCCAGCAGCTTAGCGCAGGGAAATCAGCCCCAGCATTTT. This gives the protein CASSLAQGNQPQHF.

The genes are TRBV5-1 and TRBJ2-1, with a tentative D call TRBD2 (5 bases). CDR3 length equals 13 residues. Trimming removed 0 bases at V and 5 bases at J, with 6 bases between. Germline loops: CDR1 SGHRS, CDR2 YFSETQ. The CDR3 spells CASSLGLHNEQFF. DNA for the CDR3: TGCGCCAGCAGCTTGGGACTACACAATGAGCAGTTCTTC.